The subject of this entry is one TCR beta chain. The data are from a study of radiotherapy plus CTLA-4 blockade in lung cancer. At the level of the study: Objective responses were observed in about 17% of patients, and disease control was achieved by about 30%.

Sequenced by immunoSEQ multiplex PCR; TCRdb stores in-frame clones only, minus some. Here the sample spans roughly 48,000 clones, 82% being singletons. This CDR3 is 13 amino acids long. Germline loops: CDR1 SGHNT, CDR2 YYREEE (reference sequence). The germline V and J ends were trimmed by 4 bases and 3 bases, with 8 bases remaining between them. It was focal radiation plus CTLA-4 blockade with ipilimumab that patients with chemo-refractory metastatic non-small-cell lung cancer received. V is TRBV5-4 and J is TRBJ1-3, with D tentatively TRBD1 (5 bases). Sequencing used peripheral blood, obtained from a patient treated with radiotherapy plus ipilimumab. The source of this sequence is a human donor with non-small cell lung cancer who had stable disease on radiotherapy plus ipilimumab. The CDR3 sequence is CASSPGNGNTIYF. The CDR3 DNA is TGTGCCAGCAGCCCAGGGAATGGAAACACCATATATTTT.